These T cell receptor beta chains were read from a single sample in a study of T cell responses to AZD1222 COVID-19 vaccine. Using immunoSEQ multiplex PCR, the repertoire was profiled, and TCRdb retains in-frame clones only, with some absent. In the table there are 100,000 to 150,000 clones, 90% to 95% of which are singletons. This material consisted of peripheral blood, taken 28 days after the second AZD1222 dose. The receptors derive from an adult who received the AZD1222 COVID-19 vaccine. Both conserved end residues are part of each CDR3. D genes are given only for firm matches. Not every row has a clone size; where given, it reads once, few, many or a size class.

j_call clone_size d_call v_call cdr3_aa cdr3_nt
TRBJ1-3 . . TRBV4-3 CASSQDRAYSGNTIYF TGCGCCAGCAGCCAAGATCGGGCGTACTCTGGAAACACCATATATTTT
TRBJ2-7 . . TRBV4-2 CASSQDTAGEPQF TGTGCCAGCAGCCAAGATACGGCAGGGGAGCCGCAATTC
TRBJ1-2 . TRBD1 TRBV19 CASSAGTGANYGYTF TGTGCCAGTAGTGCTGGGACAGGGGCTAACTATGGCTACACCTTC
TRBJ2-7 . TRBD2 TRBV5-1 CASREGTSGYEQYF TGCGCCAGCAGAGAAGGGACTAGCGGCTACGAGCAGTACTTC
TRBJ1-1 once . TRBV6-5 CATGTLQAFF TGTGCCACCGGGACTCTACAAGCTTTCTTT
TRBJ2-7 . TRBD2 TRBV3-1/TRBV3-2 CASSQRLAGSDEQYF TGTGCCAGCAGTCAGAGACTAGCGGGTTCAGACGAGCAGTACTTC
TRBJ1-1 once . TRBV12-3/TRBV12-4 CASTPRGTEAFF TGTGCCAGCACCCCCAGGGGCACTGAAGCTTTCTTT
TRBJ2-1 . . TRBV7-9 CASSLGLVSYEQFF TGTGCCAGCAGCTTAGGACTAGTGTCGTATGAGCAGTTCTTC
TRBJ1-1 . . TRBV19 CASSIRGEITEAFF TGTGCCAGTAGTATACGGGGGGAGATCACTGAAGCTTTCTTT
TRBJ1-4 once TRBD1 TRBV5-1 CASSRTGRETNEKLFF TGCGCCAGCAGCAGGACAGGGCGGGAAACTAATGAAAAACTGTTTTTT
TRBJ2-1 . TRBD2 TRBV2 CASSWTSSNEQFF TGTGCCAGCAGTTGGACTAGCAGCAATGAGCAGTTCTTC
TRBJ2-1 once TRBD2 TRBV6-2/TRBV6-3 CASRPLDGRGGNEQFF TGTGCCAGCAGGCCTCTCGACGGGCGGGGGGGCAATGAGCAGTTCTTC
TRBJ1-1 . . TRBV6-2/TRBV6-3 CASSYSIGGEYENTEAFF TGTGCCAGCAGTTACTCGATCGGCGGGGAATACGAGAACACTGAAGCTTTCTTT
TRBJ1-1 . . TRBV19 CASSPPVSTEAFF TGTGCCAGTAGTCCCCCCGTATCCACTGAAGCTTTCTTT
TRBJ2-1 . TRBD2 TRBV5-5 CASSLIAGGVFNEQFF TGTGCCAGCAGCTTGATAGCGGGAGGAGTGTTCAATGAGCAGTTCTTC
TRBJ2-3 . . TRBV12-5 CASGFSGDTDTQYF TGTGCTAGTGGTTTCTCAGGGGATACAGATACGCAGTATTTT
TRBJ1-6 . TRBD1 TRBV28 CASLPGQGAISPLHF TGTGCCAGCCTGCCCGGGCAGGGGGCGATTTCACCCCTCCACTTT
TRBJ2-5 . . TRBV3-1/TRBV3-2 CASSQGLAETQYF TGTGCCAGCAGCCAGGGGCTAGCTGAGACCCAGTACTTC
TRBJ2-3 once . TRBV6-2/TRBV6-3 CASSYWPTDTQYF TGTGCCAGCAGTTATTGGCCCACAGATACGCAGTATTTT
TRBJ2-7 . TRBD1 TRBV7-9 CASSGDKGASLSYEQYF TGTGCCAGCAGCGGGGATAAGGGGGCCTCCCTCTCCTACGAGCAGTACTTC
TRBJ2-7 . . TRBV5-1 CASSLGDFSYEQYF TGCGCCAGCAGCTTGGGGGACTTCTCCTACGAGCAGTACTTC
TRBJ2-6 . . TRBV4-2 CASSQGLTASGANVLTF TGTGCCAGCAGCCAAGGACTCACTGCCTCTGGGGCCAACGTCCTGACTTTC